This T cell receptor beta chain was profiled in a study of shared clonotypes between healthy human individuals. A remark on this clone: Its matching antigen is unknown.

In germline, CDR1 is MGHRA, CDR2 YSYEKL. The CDR3 is 14 residues long. The V gene lost 3 bases and the J gene lost 8 bases, with 11 bases spanning the gap. Broader study findings: The sampled material consisted only of blood, and tissue repertoires are likely to differ.

The data were produced by immunoSEQ multiplex PCR, yet TCRdb's version contains in-frame clones alone and is incomplete. The repertoire holds approximately 500,000 clones, with roughly 85% as singletons. This clonotype was obtained from a middle-aged woman in good health. Some clones in this sample may be carry-over from other donors' samples. The chain is built from TRBV4-1 and TRBJ1-6; D is unclear. The sequenced sample was PBMCs. The CDR3 here is CASSHPPRDSPLHF. CDR3 coding DNA: TGCGCCAGCAGCCACCCGCCTCGGGATTCACCCCTCCACTTT.